This T cell receptor beta chain was identified in a study of human T cells and chemical hapten exposure. The wider study: Enrolled patients were predominantly female and had alopecia areata, totalis or universalis. Notes on the study in general: In comparison with controls, expanded TCRs gave rise to a significantly larger number of large CDR3 similarity clusters.

Time point denoted: patch test 2, 6 weeks after DPC sensitization. Treatment denoted: therapeutic diphenylcyclopropenone sensitization with weekly scalp DPC. This clonotype was recorded a few times. Its target is not known. The CDR3 contains 17 residues. V was shortened by 0 bases and J by 6 bases, with 21 bases between the two germline ends. The V gene's germline CDR1 is MNHEY and CDR2 SVGAGI. TCRdb used MiXCR to reprocess the RACE reads, holding one entry per CDR3 protein. The repertoire consists of fewer than 85,000 distinct CDR3 sequences, with approximately 10% occurring once and the leading ten covering 1.5% to 2%.

The sample here was whole blood, taken in connection with sensitization to the hapten diphenylcyclopropenone (DPC). The chain combines TRBV6-5 with TRBJ2-7, with D perhaps matching TRBD1 (5 bases). This TCR was recovered from a man aged 18 to 29 with alopecia areata. Some clones in this sample may be carry-over from other donors' samples. This CDR3 reads CASSYSRPSQGTSEQYV. CDR3 sequence (DNA): TGTGCCAGCAGTTACTCCCGTCCGTCCCAGGGAACTTCCGAGCAGTACGTC.